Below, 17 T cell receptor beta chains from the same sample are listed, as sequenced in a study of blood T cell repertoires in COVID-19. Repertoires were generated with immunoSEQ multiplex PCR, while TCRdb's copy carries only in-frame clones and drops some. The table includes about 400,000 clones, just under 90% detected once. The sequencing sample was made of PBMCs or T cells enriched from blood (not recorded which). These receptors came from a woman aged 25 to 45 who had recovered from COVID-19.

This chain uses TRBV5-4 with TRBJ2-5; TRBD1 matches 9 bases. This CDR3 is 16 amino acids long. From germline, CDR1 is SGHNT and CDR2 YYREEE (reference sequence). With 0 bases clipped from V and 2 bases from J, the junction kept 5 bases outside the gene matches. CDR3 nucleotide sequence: TGTGCCAGCAGCTTGGAATTGACAGGGGGACAAGAGACCCAGTACTTC. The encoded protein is CASSLELTGGQETQYF.

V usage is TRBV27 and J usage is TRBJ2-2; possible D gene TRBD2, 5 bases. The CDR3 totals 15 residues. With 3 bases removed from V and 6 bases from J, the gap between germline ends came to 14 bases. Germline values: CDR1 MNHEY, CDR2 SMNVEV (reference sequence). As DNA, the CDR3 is TGTGCCAGCAGTTTGCGAGGGCGTACGCCCGGGGAGCTGTTTTTT. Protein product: CASSLRGRTPGELFF.

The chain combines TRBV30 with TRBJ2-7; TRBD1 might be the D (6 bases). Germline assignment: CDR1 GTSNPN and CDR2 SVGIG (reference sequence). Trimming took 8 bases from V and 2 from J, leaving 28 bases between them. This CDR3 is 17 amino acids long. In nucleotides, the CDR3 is TGTGCCGCCAGGTCCGTACAGGGTCGCAATCTAACCTACGAGCAGTACTTC. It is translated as CAARSVQGRNLTYEQYF.

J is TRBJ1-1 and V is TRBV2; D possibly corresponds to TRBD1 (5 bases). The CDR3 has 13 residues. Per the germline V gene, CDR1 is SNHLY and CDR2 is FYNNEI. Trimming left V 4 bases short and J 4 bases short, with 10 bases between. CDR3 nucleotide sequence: TGTGCCAGCAGTGTTCGGCAGGGCACTGAAGCTTTCTTT. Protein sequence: CASSVRQGTEAFF.

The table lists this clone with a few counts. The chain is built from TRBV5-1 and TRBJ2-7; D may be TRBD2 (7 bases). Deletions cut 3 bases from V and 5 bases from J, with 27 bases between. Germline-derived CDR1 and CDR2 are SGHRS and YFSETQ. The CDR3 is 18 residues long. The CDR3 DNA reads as TGCGCCAGCAGCTCCGGCTCTCGGGGGGCTCTTTCATTGGACGAGCAGTACTTC. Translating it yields CASSSGSRGALSLDEQYF.

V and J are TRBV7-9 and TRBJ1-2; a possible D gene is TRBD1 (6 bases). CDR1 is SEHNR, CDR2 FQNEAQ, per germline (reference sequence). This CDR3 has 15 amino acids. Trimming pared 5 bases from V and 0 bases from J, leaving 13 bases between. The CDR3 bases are TGTGCCAGCAGCCGCCCAGGGGCAGCTAACTATGGCTACACCTTC. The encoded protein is CASSRPGAANYGYTF.

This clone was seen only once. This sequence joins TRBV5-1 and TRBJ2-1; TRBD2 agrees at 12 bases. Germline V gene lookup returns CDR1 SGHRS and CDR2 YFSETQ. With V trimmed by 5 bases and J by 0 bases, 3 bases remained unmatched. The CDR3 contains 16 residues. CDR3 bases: TGCGCCAGCAGGCCGACTAGCGGGGGCTCCTACAATGAGCAGTTCTTC. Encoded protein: CASRPTSGGSYNEQFF. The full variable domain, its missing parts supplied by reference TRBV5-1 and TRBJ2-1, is KAGVTQTPRYLIKTRGQQVTLSCSPISGHRSVSWYQQTPGQGLQFLFEYFSETQRNKGNFPGRFSGRQFSNSRSEMNVSTLELGDSALYLCASRPTSGGSYNEQFFGPGTRLTVL.

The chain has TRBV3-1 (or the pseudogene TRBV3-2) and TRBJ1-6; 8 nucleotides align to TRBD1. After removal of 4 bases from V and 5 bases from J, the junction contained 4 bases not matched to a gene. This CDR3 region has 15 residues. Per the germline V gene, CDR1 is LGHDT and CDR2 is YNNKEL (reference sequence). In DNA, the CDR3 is TGTGCCAGCAGCCCAGGACAGGGTCATAATTCACCCCTCCACTTT. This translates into CASSPGQGHNSPLHF.

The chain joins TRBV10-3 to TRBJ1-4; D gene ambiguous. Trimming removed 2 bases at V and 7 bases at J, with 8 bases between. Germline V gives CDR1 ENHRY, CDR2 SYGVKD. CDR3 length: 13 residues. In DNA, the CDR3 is TGTGCCATCAGTGAGAGGGAGGCTGAAAAACTGTTTTTT. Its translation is CAISEREAEKLFF.

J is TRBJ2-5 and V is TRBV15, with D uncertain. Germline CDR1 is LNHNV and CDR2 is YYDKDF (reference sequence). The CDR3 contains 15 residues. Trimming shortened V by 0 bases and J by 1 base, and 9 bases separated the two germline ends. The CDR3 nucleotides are TGTGCCACCAGCAGAGATCTCTTGGCCCAAGAGACCCAGTACTTC. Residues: CATSRDLLAQETQYF.

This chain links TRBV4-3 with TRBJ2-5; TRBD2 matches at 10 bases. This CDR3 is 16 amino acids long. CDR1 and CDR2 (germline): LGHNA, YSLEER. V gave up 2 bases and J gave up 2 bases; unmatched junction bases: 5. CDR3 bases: TGCGCCAGCAGCCAAATAGCGGGGGGTGTACAAGAGACCCAGTACTTC. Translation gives CASSQIAGGVQETQYF.

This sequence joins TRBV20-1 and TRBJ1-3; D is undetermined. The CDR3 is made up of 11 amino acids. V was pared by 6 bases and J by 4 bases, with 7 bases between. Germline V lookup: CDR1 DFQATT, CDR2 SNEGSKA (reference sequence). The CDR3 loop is CSATAGNTIYF. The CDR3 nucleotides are TGCAGTGCAACAGCAGGAAACACCATATATTTT.

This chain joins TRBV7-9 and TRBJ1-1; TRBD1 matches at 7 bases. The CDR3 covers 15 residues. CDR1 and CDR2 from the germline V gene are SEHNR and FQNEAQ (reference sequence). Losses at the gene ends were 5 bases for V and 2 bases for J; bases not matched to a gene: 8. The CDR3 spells CASSHAGTENTEAFF. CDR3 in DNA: TGTGCCAGCAGCCACGCGGGGACAGAAAACACTGAAGCTTTCTTT.

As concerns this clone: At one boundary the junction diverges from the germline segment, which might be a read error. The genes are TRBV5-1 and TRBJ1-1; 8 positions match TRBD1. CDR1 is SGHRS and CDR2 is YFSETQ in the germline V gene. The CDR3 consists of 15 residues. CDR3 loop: CASTLTGVLNTEAFF. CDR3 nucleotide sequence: TGCGCCAGCACCTTGACAGGGGTCTTGAACACTGAAGCTTTCTTT.

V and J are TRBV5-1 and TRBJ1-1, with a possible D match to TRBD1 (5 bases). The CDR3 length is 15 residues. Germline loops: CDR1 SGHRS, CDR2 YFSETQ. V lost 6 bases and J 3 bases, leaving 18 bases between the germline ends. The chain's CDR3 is CASTPGQGRYTEAFF. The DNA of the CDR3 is TGCGCCAGCACGCCTGGGCAGGGAAGGTACACTGAAGCTTTCTTT.

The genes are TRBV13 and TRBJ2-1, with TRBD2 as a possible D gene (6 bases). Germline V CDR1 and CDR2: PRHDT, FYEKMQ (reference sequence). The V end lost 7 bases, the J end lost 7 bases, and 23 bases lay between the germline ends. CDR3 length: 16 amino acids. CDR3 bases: TGTGCCAGCAACCCCAAGGATAAGGGAGGTGAGAATGAGCAGTTCTTC. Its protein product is CASNPKDKGGENEQFF.

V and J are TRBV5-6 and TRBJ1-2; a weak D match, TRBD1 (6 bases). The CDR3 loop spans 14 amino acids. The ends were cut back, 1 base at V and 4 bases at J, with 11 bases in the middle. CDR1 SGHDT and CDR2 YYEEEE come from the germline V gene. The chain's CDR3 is CASSLSGDSYGYTF. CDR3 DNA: TGTGCCAGCAGCTTGTCAGGGGATAGCTATGGCTACACCTTC. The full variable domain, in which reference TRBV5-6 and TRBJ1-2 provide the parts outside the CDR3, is DAGVTQSPTHLIKTRGQQVTLRCSPKSGHDTVSWYQQALGQGPQFIFQYYEEEERQRGNFPDRFSGHQFPNYSSELNVNALLLGDSALYLCASSLSGDSYGYTFGSGTRLTVV.